These 27 T cell receptor beta chains share one sample of origin, sequenced in a study of Graves' ophthalmopathy and Graves' hyperthyroidism. For repertoire sequencing, the TCR beta CDR3 regions were amplified from RNA transcripts. HTBI-primed RT-PCR formed the first round, and a multiplex PCR formed the second. From the multiplex PCR reads, TCRdb called clonotypes with MiXCR, one entry per CDR3 protein. The table shows 450,000 to 600,000 distinct CDR3 sequences, with 35% to 45% occurring only once. The sample was peripheral blood or thyroid tissue (not recorded which). Every receptor here comes from an adult man with Graves' hyperthyroidism.

The chain carries TRBV20-1 and TRBJ1-2; 9 bases align to TRBD1. Germline CDR1 DFQATT, CDR2 SNEGSKA (reference sequence). This CDR3 spans 16 amino acids. Trimming at V came to 0 bases and at J to 4 bases, leaving 9 bases not matched to a gene. The CDR3 loop reads CSARDYGQGWLYGYTF. DNA for the CDR3: TGCAGTGCTAGAGATTATGGACAGGGGTGGCTCTATGGCTACACCTTC.

This rearrangement joins TRBV29-1 to TRBJ2-5; D call uncertain. The CDR3 is 11 residues long. V gave up 6 bases and J gave up 4 bases, with 9 bases separating them. Germline CDR1 is SQVTM and CDR2 is ANQGSEA. Here the CDR3 reads CSVTLSETQYF. Here the CDR3 DNA reads TGCAGCGTCACCTTGTCAGAGACCCAGTACTTC.

CDR3 amino acids: CATSAPGRFAGELFF. CDR3 in DNA: TGTGCCACCAGTGCGCCGGGAAGGTTTGCCGGGGAGCTGTTTTTT. The rearrangement links TRBV24-1 to TRBJ2-2; D is perhaps TRBD2 (5 bases). Germline V lookup: CDR1 KGHDR, CDR2 SFDVKD. The CDR3 extends over 15 amino acids. The V and J ends lost 5 bases and 6 bases respectively, with 15 bases between them.

This clonotype was detected ten times or more. The chain has TRBV15 and TRBJ1-2; the D is unclear. The CDR3 totals 16 residues. V was shortened by 0 bases and J by 1 base, with 12 bases between the two germline ends. Germline loops: CDR1 LNHNV, CDR2 YYDKDF (reference sequence). CDR3 residues: CATSRDRRPLNYGYTF. The CDR3 DNA follows: TGTGCCACCAGCAGAGACAGGCGCCCCCTTAACTATGGCTACACCTTC.

At least ten counts were recorded for this clonotype. The V and J genes are TRBV10-3 and TRBJ2-3, with D possibly matching TRBD1 (6 bases). Germline V gene sequence: CDR1 ENHRY, CDR2 SYGVKD. The CDR3 has 16 amino acids. Trimming removed 4 bases from V and 1 base from J, with 15 bases in between. In DNA form, the CDR3 reads TGTGCCATCAGTGTCTTTCAGGGGCAAGGCACAGATACGCAGTATTTT. Translation: CAISVFQGQGTDTQYF.

This clonotype appeared many times. This chain joins TRBV7-2 and TRBJ2-7; D remains ambiguous. V gave up 5 bases and J gave up 2 bases, with 4 bases separating them. The CDR3 has 11 amino acids. Germline loops: CDR1 SGHTA, CDR2 FQGNSA. CDR3 amino acids: CASSPAYEQYF. CDR3 coding DNA: TGTGCCAGCAGCCCCGCCTACGAGCAGTACTTC.

In its sample, this clonotype was seen many times. The chain recombines TRBV6-1 with TRBJ2-7, with no clear D. The ends were cut back, 8 bases at V and 4 bases at J, with 12 bases in the middle. The length of the CDR3 is 12 residues. The germline V gene has CDR1 MNHNS and CDR2 SASEGT. In nucleotides, the CDR3 is TGTGCCAGCGGCTACGGTGGGTACGAGCAGTACTTC. Residues: CASGYGGYEQYF.

This clonotype was seen repeatedly, ten times or more. The chain employs TRBV24-1 and TRBJ2-6, with 9 nucleotides matching TRBD1. With 6 bases clipped from V and 0 bases from J, the junction kept 11 bases outside the gene matches. CDR1 and CDR2 from the germline V gene are KGHDR and SFDVKD. The CDR3 is made up of 19 amino acids. CDR3 bases: TGTGCCACCAGTCCGACCCGGGACAGGGACCTCTCTGGGGCCAACGTCCTGACTTTC. This encodes CATSPTRDRDLSGANVLTF.

This clonotype was counted only a few times. The rearrangement links TRBV5-6 to TRBJ2-7; the match to TRBD2 covers 8 bases. CDR1 and CDR2 from the germline V gene are SGHDT and YYEEEE. The CDR3 is 14 residues long. J lost 4 bases, V lost 5 bases, and 8 bases had no gene match. CDR3 region: CASSAGTRMYEQYF. In DNA, the CDR3 is TGTGCCAGCAGTGCCGGGACTAGGATGTACGAGCAGTACTTC.

The chain has TRBV7-3 and TRBJ1-2; D gene unclear. The germline V gene has CDR1 SGHTA and CDR2 FQGTGA. There are 17 residues in the CDR3. V was cut by 10 bases and J by 8 bases, with 32 bases left in between. The CDR3 here is CATSSSASGRVWSGYTF. The CDR3 nucleotides are TGTGCCACCAGTTCCTCGGCGAGCGGACGTGTTTGGAGCGGCTACACCTTC.

V is TRBV20-1 and J is TRBJ1-5; TRBD1 matches 7 bases. CDR1 and CDR2 (germline): DFQATT, SNEGSKA (reference sequence). The V segment lost 6 bases and the J segment 6 bases; nucleotides outside the gene matches: 8. CDR3 length: 13 amino acids. The CDR3 nucleotides are TGCAGTGCCTACCTAGGGGGCGGTCAGCCCCAGCATTTT. It yields the protein CSAYLGGGQPQHF.

The chain is built from TRBV10-3 and TRBJ2-2; 8 bases line up with TRBD2. CDR1 is ENHRY and CDR2 is SYGVKD in the germline V gene. The ends lost 4 bases at V and 1 base at J; junction bases unmatched: 5. The CDR3 sequence is 16 residues long. The CDR3 nucleotides are TGTGCCATCAGTGGAAGCGGGGGCCTGAACACCGGGGAGCTGTTTTTT. Protein: CAISGSGGLNTGELFF.

DNA for the CDR3: TGTGCCAGCAGTGAAGGATGGCAGAATAAGGAGACCCAGTACTTC. It codes for CASSEGWQNKETQYF. The V call is TRBV2, the J call TRBJ2-5, with D uncertain. The germline V gene encodes CDR1 SNHLY and CDR2 FYNNEI. The V end was cut by 1 base, the J end by 5 bases, with 14 bases between. CDR3 length equals 15 residues.

This clonotype was seen more than once but under ten times. This chain connects TRBV5-1 to TRBJ2-2; D is perhaps TRBD1 (6 bases). CDR3 length: 16 amino acids. Germline CDR1 and CDR2: SGHRS and YFSETQ. The V end was cut by 3 bases, the J end by 5 bases, with 17 bases between. CDR3 amino acids: CASSSSWGRRTGELFF. The DNA of the CDR3 is TGCGCCAGCAGCTCGTCTTGGGGGCGTCGGACCGGGGAGCTGTTTTTT.

This chain uses TRBV11-1 with TRBJ2-7, with D possibly matching TRBD1 (11 bases). The CDR3 is made up of 16 amino acids. Per the germline V gene, CDR1 is SGHAT and CDR2 is FQDESV (reference sequence). Trimming took off 8 bases at V and 3 bases at J, with 23 bases between the two ends. The CDR3 region is CASGPLAGTGGYEQYF. Here the CDR3 DNA reads TGTGCCAGCGGTCCACTAGCGGGGACAGGGGGCTACGAGCAGTACTTC.

At least ten counts were recorded for this clonotype. The chain is built from TRBV29-1 and TRBJ1-2; D gene uncertain. This CDR3 comprises 13 residues. The germline CDR1 and CDR2 sequences are SQVTM and ANQGSEA. Trimming stripped 5 bases from V and 3 bases from J, with 13 bases between. CDR3 residues: CSVQRAGDYGYTF. The DNA for the CDR3 is TGCAGCGTTCAAAGAGCCGGAGACTATGGCTACACCTTC.

This clonotype was picked up many times. The chain carries TRBV19 and TRBJ2-7; 9 nucleotides agree with TRBD2. The CDR3 has 15 amino acids. The J segment lost 4 bases and the V segment lost 4 bases, leaving 8 bases of the junction unmatched. Germline assignment: CDR1 LNHDA and CDR2 SQIVND (reference sequence). The CDR3 loop is CASSNLAGGPYEQYF. Written as DNA, the CDR3 is TGTGCCAGTAGTAATCTGGCGGGAGGGCCATACGAGCAGTACTTC.

This clonotype showed up many times. The rearrangement uses TRBV7-9 and TRBJ1-3, with unresolved D. This CDR3 contains 15 residues. V lost 0 bases, J lost 0 bases, and 6 bases lay in between. The germline V gene encodes CDR1 SEHNR and CDR2 FQNEAQ (reference sequence). This chain's CDR3 is CASSLALLSGNTIYF. CDR3 sequence (DNA): TGTGCCAGCAGCTTAGCGCTCCTCTCTGGAAACACCATATATTTT.

This clonotype was seen at least ten times. The chain couples TRBV7-2 to TRBJ1-3; D unclear. The germline V gene has CDR1 SGHTA and CDR2 FQGNSA. This CDR3 comprises 16 residues. Trimming pared 2 bases from V and 2 bases from J, leaving 13 bases between. The CDR3 here is CASSLFGRPTGNTIYF. CDR3 nucleotides: TGTGCCAGCAGCTTATTCGGACGTCCCACTGGAAACACCATATATTTT.

This clonotype was recorded only once. The CDR3, as DNA: TGTGCCAGTAGTCCGGGGACAGGGACTAACTATGGCTACACCTTC. Translation: CASSPGTGTNYGYTF. This chain joins TRBV19 and TRBJ1-2; 9 nucleotides line up with TRBD1. V was pared by 5 bases and J by 0 bases, with 4 bases of the junction left unmatched. Per the germline V gene, CDR1 is LNHDA and CDR2 is SQIVND (reference sequence). The CDR3 has 15 amino acids.

This clonotype was observed a few times. V gene TRBV2 combines with J gene TRBJ1-3; 9 bases align to TRBD1. There are 18 residues in the CDR3. The V and J ends lost 5 bases and 0 bases, in that order; junction bases with no gene match: 11. The V gene's germline CDR1 is SNHLY and CDR2 FYNNEI. CDR3 in DNA: TGTGCCAGCAGTCCAACCCGGGACAGGGTTATCTCTGGAAACACCATATATTTT. Amino acid sequence: CASSPTRDRVISGNTIYF. The variable domain in full, completed from reference TRBV2 and TRBJ1-3, reads EPEVTQTPSHQVTQMGQEVILRCVPISNHLYFYWYRQILGQKVEFLVSFYNNEISEKSEIFDDQFSVERPDGSNFTLKIRSTKLEDSAMYFCASSPTRDRVISGNTIYFGEGSWLTVV.

Only a few counts were recorded for this clonotype. V and J are TRBV2 and TRBJ2-3; D gene unclear. CDR1 is SNHLY, CDR2 FYNNEI, per germline. Trimming shortened V by 3 bases and J by 6 bases, and 10 bases separated the two germline ends. There are 13 residues in the CDR3. CDR3 bases: TGTGCCAGCAGTGATTTTCCACGGGATACGCAGTATTTT. Its protein is CASSDFPRDTQYF. The full variable domain, its missing parts supplied by reference TRBV2 and TRBJ2-3, is EPEVTQTPSHQVTQMGQEVILRCVPISNHLYFYWYRQILGQKVEFLVSFYNNEISEKSEIFDDQFSVERPDGSNFTLKIRSTKLEDSAMYFCASSDFPRDTQYFGPGTRLTVL.

This clonotype was counted many times. The rearrangement joins TRBV6-5 to TRBJ1-1; no clear D. CDR3 length: 13 amino acids. V lost 5 bases, J lost 8 bases, and 15 bases lay in between. Per the germline V gene, CDR1 is MNHEY and CDR2 is SVGAGI. The CDR3 reads CASSRLGQEEAFF. DNA for the CDR3: TGTGCCAGCAGTCGACTTGGGCAAGAGGAAGCTTTCTTT.

Of note for this clonotype: As the CDR3 is not closed by the conserved phenylalanine or tryptophan, this likely results from a read error. This chain uses TRBV12-3 or TRBV12-4 with TRBJ2-6; D unclear. V lost 3 bases to trimming and J lost 4 bases, with 4 bases between them. This CDR3 contains 13 residues. CDR3 amino acids: CASSLAGANVLTS. Here the CDR3 DNA reads TGTGCCAGCAGTTTGGCGGGGGCCAACGTCCTGACTTCC.

This clonotype was seen ten or more times. V and J are TRBV19 and TRBJ1-4; TRBD1 is a possible D gene (6 bases). Germline V gives CDR1 LNHDA, CDR2 SQIVND (reference sequence). The CDR3 totals 14 residues. Trimming took off 6 bases at V and 5 bases at J, with 13 bases between the two ends. The CDR3 loop is CASSARGSNEKLFF. Here the CDR3 DNA reads TGTGCCAGTAGCGCAAGGGGGTCCAATGAAAAACTGTTTTTT.

On this clonotype itself: At one end, the junction sequence differs from germline, possibly due to a read error. The chain joins TRBV2 to TRBJ1-1; tentative D call: TRBD1 (5 bases). CDR1 is SNHLY, CDR2 FYNNEI, per germline. The CDR3 has 16 amino acids. The DNA for the CDR3 is TGCGCCAGCAGCCAAACAGGTTCACCAGGCTACACTGAAGCTTTCTTT. Protein product: CASSQTGSPGYTEAFF.

The chain uses TRBV6-5 and TRBJ2-7; no clear D. The CDR3 has 10 residues. From germline, CDR1 is MNHEY and CDR2 SVGAGI. Trimming removed 0 bases from V and 12 bases from J, with 6 bases in between. In DNA, the CDR3 is TGTGCCAGCAGTTACTCACCTGGGTACTTC. It encodes CASSYSPGYF.